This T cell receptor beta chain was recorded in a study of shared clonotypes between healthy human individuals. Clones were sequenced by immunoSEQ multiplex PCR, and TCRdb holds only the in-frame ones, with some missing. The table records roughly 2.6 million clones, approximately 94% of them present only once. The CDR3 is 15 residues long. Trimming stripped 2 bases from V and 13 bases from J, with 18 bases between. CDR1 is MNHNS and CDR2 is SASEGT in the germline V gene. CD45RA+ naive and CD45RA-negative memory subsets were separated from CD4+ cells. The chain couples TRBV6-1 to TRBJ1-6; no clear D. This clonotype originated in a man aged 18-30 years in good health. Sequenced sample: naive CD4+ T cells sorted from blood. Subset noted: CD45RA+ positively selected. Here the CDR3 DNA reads TGTGCCAGCAGTGAAAGGAGGGCTTCCATCCGGCCCCTCCACTTT. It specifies CASSERRASIRPLHF.